One sample yielded the 15 T cell receptor beta chains listed below, sequenced in a study of blood T cells in healthy people across ages. A J-beta primer mix and a sample-barcoded 5' primer were used in a second PCR of roughly 6 to 11 cycles. TCRdb used MiXCR to reprocess the 5' RACE reads, holding one entry per CDR3 protein. The sample carries 1.5 million to 2 million distinct CDR3 sequences, about 50% recorded once. Sequences were obtained from blood. The receptors derive from a woman aged 40 to 49 in good health.

This CDR3 reads CASSIPRPGGKSYNEQFF. Written as DNA, the CDR3 is TGTGCCAGCAGCATACCTAGGCCAGGGGGGAAATCCTACAATGAGCAGTTCTTC. V is TRBV11-2 and J is TRBJ2-1, with D maybe TRBD1 (7 bases). CDR1 and CDR2 (germline): SGHAT, FQNNGV. This CDR3 contains 18 residues. Trimming stripped 5 bases from V and 1 base from J, with 21 bases between.

This clonotype was detected only a few times. J is TRBJ2-5 and V is TRBV20-1; 8 positions match TRBD2. CDR3 size: 14 residues. Germline-derived CDR1 and CDR2 are DFQATT and SNEGSKA (reference sequence). Unmatched junction bases numbered 6, after V lost 1 base and J lost 5 bases. CDR3: CSARAGTRMETQYF. The CDR3 nucleotides are TGCAGTGCTAGAGCCGGGACTAGGATGGAGACCCAGTACTTC.

This clonotype was found a few times. This rearrangement joins TRBV20-1 to TRBJ2-7; 9 bases are a match to TRBD1. V lost 2 bases and J lost 0; bases outside the gene matches: 2. The CDR3 has 14 amino acids. Germline V gene data show CDR1 as DFQATT and CDR2 as SNEGSKA (reference sequence). CDR3 nucleotide sequence: TGCAGTGCTAGAATGACAGGGGGCTCCTACGAGCAGTACTTC. It codes for CSARMTGGSYEQYF.

This clonotype appeared a few times. The CDR3 nucleotides are TGTGCCAGCAGCAAAGCGCTTTGGGGGAGCTCCTACGAGCAGTACTTC. Protein: CASSKALWGSSYEQYF. The chain recombines TRBV21-1 with TRBJ2-7. TRBV21-1 is described as a pseudogene. CDR3 length: 16 residues.

The chain recombines TRBV28 with TRBJ2-5; 13 bases line up with TRBD2. The CDR3 extends over 18 amino acids. The V segment lost 4 bases and the J segment 1 base; nucleotides outside the gene matches: 9. CDR1 MDHEN and CDR2 SYDVKM come from the germline V gene. Here the CDR3 DNA reads TGTGCCAGCAGTTCACTAGCGGGGGGGCCCGGGATCCAAGAGACCCAGTACTTC. This sequence encodes CASSSLAGGPGIQETQYF.

In DNA form, the CDR3 reads TGTGCCACCAGTGAACTACTACACAATGAGCAGTTCTTC. It codes for CATSELLHNEQFF. V gene TRBV24-1 combines with J gene TRBJ2-1; no firm D call. The V gene lost 4 bases and the J gene lost 5 bases, with 8 bases spanning the gap. Germline assignment: CDR1 KGHDR and CDR2 SFDVKD. The CDR3 is made up of 13 amino acids.

The chain uses TRBV5-4 and TRBJ2-5, with D unresolved. The ends were cut back, 0 bases at V and 7 bases at J, with 10 bases in the middle. The CDR3 is made up of 13 amino acids. Germline values: CDR1 SGHNT, CDR2 YYREEE (reference sequence). CDR3 coding DNA: TGTGCCAGCAGCTTGGATCCGGGTGGGACCCAGTACTTC. Translated: CASSLDPGGTQYF.

This clonotype has just a few counts. The J gene is TRBJ2-6, the V gene TRBV6-2 or TRBV6-3; TRBD2 matches at 15 bases. Per germline, CDR1 MNHEY and CDR2 SVGEGT. The CDR3 has 19 amino acids. The J segment lost 3 bases and the V segment lost 0 bases, leaving 3 bases of the junction unmatched. CDR3 protein: CASSYSGLAGGLGANVLTF. The CDR3 nucleotides read TGTGCCAGCAGTTACTCAGGACTAGCGGGGGGGCTTGGGGCCAACGTCCTGACTTTC.

This clonotype came up once. This chain links TRBV15 with TRBJ1-4; D is perhaps TRBD1 (5 bases). The CDR3 extends over 15 amino acids. Germline V gene sequence: CDR1 LNHNV, CDR2 YYDKDF (reference sequence). V lost 0 bases and J 5 bases, leaving 10 bases between the germline ends. CDR3 nucleotide sequence: TGTGCCACCAGCAGAGATTCCAGGGCCAATGAAAAACTGTTTTTT. This sequence encodes CATSRDSRANEKLFF.

The genes are TRBV7-2 and TRBJ1-2; a possible D gene is TRBD1 (6 bases). CDR3 length: 12 residues. V dropped 10 bases and J dropped 0 bases, with 9 bases sitting between them. CDR1 is SGHTA and CDR2 is FQGNSA in the germline V gene. The CDR3 spells CAKDSPNYGYTF. The CDR3 DNA follows: TGTGCCAAGGACAGCCCTAACTATGGCTACACCTTC. Full variable domain (rest looked up from reference TRBV7-2 and TRBJ1-2): GAGVSQSPSNKVTEKGKDVELRCDPISGHTALYWYRQSLGQGLEFLIYFQGNSAPDKSGLPSDRFSAERTGGSVSTLTIQRTQQEDSAVYLCAKDSPNYGYTFGSGTRLTVV.

Only a few counts were recorded for this clonotype. The chain links TRBV20-1 to TRBJ2-1, with 12 bases aligning to TRBD1. Per the germline V gene, CDR1 is DFQATT and CDR2 is SNEGSKA (reference sequence). The CDR3 has 17 residues. V gave up 5 bases and J gave up 7 bases; unmatched junction bases: 15. The DNA for the CDR3 is TGCAGTGCTGGTGACCCTAGGGACAGGGGGCAGGGAAATGAGCAGTTCTTC. It codes for CSAGDPRDRGQGNEQFF.

This clonotype was counted between two and nine times. The rearrangement joins TRBV11-2 to TRBJ2-1, with D uncertain. The J call may be wrong; the DNA end is better matched by TRBJ2-7. Germline lookup yields CDR1 SGHAT and CDR2 FQNNGV. CDR3 size: 15 residues. CDR3 coding DNA: TGTGCCAGCAGCTTAGGCAGAATATACTACAATGAGCAGTACTTC. Its protein product is CASSLGRIYYNEQYF.

This chain connects TRBV27 to TRBJ1-5; the D gene is possibly TRBD1 (5 bases). The germline V gene has CDR1 MNHEY and CDR2 SMNVEV (reference sequence). This CDR3 contains 13 residues. V gave up 4 bases and J gave up 7 bases, with 11 bases separating them. The CDR3 bases are TGTGCCAGCAGTTCAGGGATTGGACAGCCCCAGCATTTT. Its protein product is CASSSGIGQPQHF.

The chain couples TRBV11-2 to TRBJ2-1, with TRBD1 matching over 7 bases. The CDR3 length is 16 residues. V trimming: 2 bases; J trimming: 0 bases; junction bases outside the gene matches: 4. Germline V gene lookup returns CDR1 SGHAT and CDR2 FQNNGV. CDR3 sequence reads: CASSLNRGSSYNEQFF. In DNA, the CDR3 is TGTGCCAGCAGCTTAAACAGGGGCAGCTCCTACAATGAGCAGTTCTTC.

In its sample, this clonotype was seen a few times. The CDR3 here is CASSKDRGPRYEQYF. The CDR3 bases are TGTGCCAGCAGCAAAGATCGGGGACCCCGCTACGAGCAGTACTTC. The chain recombines TRBV21-1 with TRBJ2-7; the tabulated D call, TRBD1, remains unverified against the DNA. TRBV21-1 is a listed pseudogene. The CDR3 runs to 15 residues.